The subject of this entry is one T cell receptor beta chain. This record comes from a study of shared clonotypes between healthy human individuals. V lost 3 bases and J 6 bases, leaving 15 bases between the germline ends. The CDR3 has 14 residues. Per the germline V gene, CDR1 is LNHDA and CDR2 is SQIVND (reference sequence). Sequencing was performed with immunoSEQ multiplex PCR; in TCRdb, only in-frame clones are kept and a portion is missing. The sample consists of roughly 1.5 million clones, under 99% of them appearing once. The sequencing sample was made of naive CD4+ T cells sorted from blood. Stated subset: CD45RA+ positively selected. The clonotype originates from a man aged 25-40 years in good health. The chain is built from TRBV19 and TRBJ2-7; D is possibly TRBD1 or TRBD2 (6 bases each). The CDR3 DNA is TGTGCCAGTAGTATTTGGGGGGCGTCGTTCGAGCAGTACTTC. Translating gives CASSIWGASFEQYF.